The 19 T cell receptor beta chains below were found in one sample sequenced in a study of blood T cell repertoires in COVID-19. Clones were read by immunoSEQ multiplex PCR, and TCRdb kept only the in-frame ones, dropping some. The data show about 190,000 clones, about 88% seen once. Sequenced: PBMCs or T cells enriched from blood (not recorded which). Receptor source: a woman under 40 who had recovered from COVID-19.

In this sample, this clone turned up many times. The chain couples TRBV4-2 to TRBJ1-4; a possible D gene is TRBD1 (6 bases). The V end was cut by 6 bases, the J end by 8 bases, with 16 bases between. Germline V gene sequence: CDR1 LGHNA, CDR2 YNFKEQ. The CDR3 has 14 residues. As DNA, the CDR3 is TGTGCCAGCAGTCGTCAGGGGATAGAAGAAAAACTGTTTTTT. Translation: CASSRQGIEEKLFF.

V is TRBV18 and J is TRBJ2-1; 7 bases agree with TRBD2. This CDR3 has 14 residues. Germline CDR1 reads KGHSH; CDR2 reads LQKENI. The V segment lost 4 bases and the J segment 8 bases; nucleotides outside the gene matches: 8. The CDR3, as DNA: TGTGCCAGCTCACTCTCTAGCGGTAACGATGAGCAGTTCTTC. Its translation is CASSLSSGNDEQFF. Full variable domain (rest looked up from reference TRBV18 and TRBJ2-1): NAGVMQNPRHLVRRRGQEARLRCSPMKGHSHVYWYRQLPEEGLKFMVYLQKENIIDESGMPKERFSAEFPKEGPSILRIQQVVRGDSAAYFCASSLSSGNDEQFFGPGTRLTVL.

The chain uses TRBV5-5 and TRBJ2-7, with D tentatively TRBD2 (5 bases). This CDR3 contains 14 residues. V lost 0 bases and J 7 bases, leaving 14 bases between the germline ends. Germline CDR1 and CDR2: SGHKS and YYEKEE (reference sequence). Written as DNA, the CDR3 is TGTGCCAGCAGCTTGGAACTAGAGCGCGATGAGCAGTACTTC. Translating it yields CASSLELERDEQYF.

CDR3 amino acids: CASSINQGQTQYF. CDR3 in DNA: TGTGCCAGCAGTATCAATCAGGGGCAGACCCAGTACTTC. V usage is TRBV2 and J usage is TRBJ2-5, with TRBD1 as a possible D gene (6 bases). Trimming removed 5 bases from V and 6 bases from J, with 13 bases in between. Germline CDR1 reads SNHLY; CDR2 reads FYNNEI. The CDR3 length is 13 residues.

This chain joins TRBV4-1 and TRBJ2-2, with TRBD1 matching 7 bases. Germline V gene sequence: CDR1 MGHRA, CDR2 YSYEKL. V was pared by 1 base and J by 3 bases, with 2 bases of the junction left unmatched. The CDR3 runs 15 residues. The CDR3 loop reads CASSQVGQHTGELFF. The CDR3 DNA reads TGCGCCAGCAGCCAAGTGGGACAGCACACCGGGGAGCTGTTTTTT.

V usage is TRBV27 and J usage is TRBJ2-7; no clear D gene. Germline-derived CDR1 and CDR2 are MNHEY and SMNVEV (reference sequence). The CDR3 runs 11 residues. V shed 4 bases and J shed 1 base, with 2 bases lying between them. This CDR3 reads CASSSSYEQYF. The CDR3 DNA follows: TGTGCCAGCAGTTCTTCCTACGAGCAGTACTTC.

This chain joins TRBV18 and TRBJ1-5; TRBD1 matches at 8 bases. With 1 base clipped from V and 9 bases from J, the junction kept 8 bases outside the gene matches. The CDR3 totals 15 residues. Per germline, CDR1 KGHSH and CDR2 LQKENI. The CDR3 here is CASSPLSTGDMPQHF. For the CDR3, the DNA is TGTGCCAGCTCACCACTCTCGACAGGGGACATGCCCCAGCATTTT.

CDR3 loop: CASSYSLRGVTEAFF. For the CDR3, the DNA is TGTGCCAGCAGCTACTCCCTGCGCGGGGTCACTGAAGCTTTCTTT. V usage is TRBV7-9 and J usage is TRBJ1-1; D unclear. V gave up 4 bases and J gave up 4 bases, with 16 bases separating them. This CDR3 is built from 15 residues. CDR1 and CDR2 from the germline V gene are SEHNR and FQNEAQ (reference sequence).

The V and J genes are TRBV3-1 (or the pseudogene TRBV3-2) and TRBJ2-3, with 8 bases fitting TRBD2. The CDR3 totals 17 residues. Per germline, CDR1 LGHDT and CDR2 YNNKEL (reference sequence). Trimming removed 0 bases from V and 3 bases from J; junction bases left unmatched: 8. The chain's CDR3 is CASSQDRIAGRTDTQYF. Here the CDR3 DNA reads TGTGCCAGCAGCCAAGATCGGATAGCGGGGCGGACAGATACGCAGTATTTT.

The chain joins TRBV20-1 to TRBJ1-1, with TRBD1 matching over 10 bases. CDR3 length equals 14 residues. Germline V gives CDR1 DFQATT, CDR2 SNEGSKA (reference sequence). Trimming removed 3 bases from V and 1 base from J; junction bases left unmatched: 2. As DNA, the CDR3 is TGCAGTGCTAGTTGGACAGGGGGGAACACTGAAGCTTTCTTT. This gives the protein CSASWTGGNTEAFF.

With respect to this clone: The same CDR3 can be traced to other DNA sequences in this sample. The V call is TRBV7-2, the J call TRBJ2-7; 9 bases match TRBD2. CDR3 length: 17 amino acids. Germline CDR1 and CDR2: SGHTA and FQGNSA. Losses at the gene ends were 5 bases for V and 0 bases for J; bases not matched to a gene: 11. The CDR3, as DNA: TGTGCCAGCAGCGATCGGTTGGGGACTAGCATCTCCTACGAGCAGTACTTC. It codes for CASSDRLGTSISYEQYF.

The J gene is TRBJ1-5, the V gene TRBV14, with a tentative D call TRBD1 (6 bases). Per germline, CDR1 SGHDN and CDR2 FVKESK. The germline V and J ends were trimmed by 5 bases and 4 bases, with 9 bases remaining between them. CDR3 size: 13 residues. CDR3 sequence: CASSSGQNQPQHF. Written as DNA, the CDR3 is TGTGCCAGCAGCAGCGGACAGAATCAGCCCCAGCATTTT. The full variable domain, rest sourced from reference TRBV14 and TRBJ1-5, is EAGVTQFPSHSVIEKGQTVTLRCDPISGHDNLYWYRRVMGKEIKFLLHFVKESKQDESGMPNNRFLAERTGGTYSTLKVQPAELEDSGVYFCASSSGQNQPQHFGDGTRLSIL.

The chain links TRBV7-9 to TRBJ2-1, with 7 bases matching TRBD2. J gave up 6 bases and V 5 bases, and 19 bases lay outside the gene matches. Germline CDR1 reads SEHNR; CDR2 reads FQNEAQ (reference sequence). The CDR3 extends over 18 amino acids. DNA of the CDR3: TGTGCCAGCAGCCCCGACGGGGGACTACCCTTCGGGGGCAATGAGCAGTTCTTC. This encodes CASSPDGGLPFGGNEQFF.

The chain couples TRBV19 to TRBJ2-3, with D possibly being TRBD1 (6 bases). The germline CDR1 and CDR2 sequences are LNHDA and SQIVND (reference sequence). Trimming shortened V by 5 bases and J by 0 bases, and 18 bases separated the two germline ends. The CDR3 covers 17 residues. CDR3 nucleotide sequence: TGTGCCAGTAGTCTGGGGGCCCGGACAGCTAGCACAGATACGCAGTATTTT. Translated: CASSLGARTASTDTQYF.

This clone was counted between two and nine times. The CDR3 DNA follows: TGTGCCTGGGGGGACTGGTCAGGAGGGGAGCTGTTTTTT. It codes for CAWGDWSGGELFF. The chain employs TRBV30 and TRBJ2-2; TRBD2 might be the D (6 bases). Germline CDR1 reads GTSNPN; CDR2 reads SVGIG (reference sequence). This CDR3 has 13 amino acids. With 5 bases removed from V and 8 bases from J, the gap between germline ends came to 15 bases.

This chain uses TRBV4-1 with TRBJ2-3, with 7 bases aligning to TRBD1. V shed 7 bases, J shed 5 bases, and the junction held 12 bases outside the gene matches. The germline V gene encodes CDR1 MGHRA and CDR2 YSYEKL. There are 15 residues in the CDR3. CDR3 loop: CASTPPAGGLDTQYF. Here the CDR3 DNA reads TGCGCCAGCACCCCCCCGGCAGGGGGATTAGATACGCAGTATTTT.

DNA of the CDR3: TGTGCCAGCAGCTTAGGTCCAGGGGGAGACTATGGCTACACCTTC. Amino acid sequence: CASSLGPGGDYGYTF. The genes are TRBV11-2 and TRBJ1-2, with TRBD1 identical over 7 bases. Trimming removed 1 base from V and 3 bases from J; junction bases left unmatched: 5. The CDR3 sequence is 15 residues long. From germline, CDR1 is SGHAT and CDR2 FQNNGV.

This clone was detected a few times. The CDR3 reads CASSLTSGGGNEQFF. CDR3 sequence (DNA): TGCGCCAGCAGCTTGACTAGCGGGGGGGGCAATGAGCAGTTCTTC. The chain links TRBV5-1 to TRBJ2-1, with 13 bases fitting TRBD2. Germline CDR1 SGHRS, CDR2 YFSETQ. Germline trimming cut 1 base from V and 6 bases from J; bases unmatched to any gene: 1. The CDR3 totals 15 residues.

This clone was counted a few times. This sequence joins TRBV5-1 and TRBJ2-7, with 13 bases matching TRBD2. The length of the CDR3 is 16 residues. After removal of 0 bases from V and 4 bases from J, the junction contained 4 bases not matched to a gene. Germline V gene sequence: CDR1 SGHRS, CDR2 YFSETQ. The CDR3 sequence is CASSLGGTSGDYEQYF. In DNA form, the CDR3 reads TGCGCCAGCAGCTTGGGTGGGACTAGCGGGGATTACGAGCAGTACTTC.